This T cell receptor beta chain is drawn from a study of identical twins. In this sample, this clonotype turned up a few times. The antigen remains undetermined. Using its own MiXCR run on the 5' RACE reads, TCRdb lists one record per CDR3 protein. The data contain around 670,000 distinct CDR3 sequences, roughly 6% of them seen just once; the ten biggest clones take up roughly 1.8%. General observations from the study: There is a chance that invariant MAIT and iNKT cells partially muddied zero-insertion analyses.

This CDR3 has 22 residues. The germline V gene has CDR1 DFQATT and CDR2 SNEGSKA (reference sequence). V lost 1 base to trimming and J lost 4 bases, with 37 bases between them. Sequenced sample: naive T cells sorted from blood. The clonotype was recovered from a man younger than 35 in good health. The chain carries TRBV20-1 and TRBJ2-5, with D possibly TRBD2 on 6 matching bases. CDR3 sequence: CSARVTTLRWEAPPRGAETQYF. CDR3 in DNA: TGCAGTGCTAGAGTTACCACCCTTAGATGGGAGGCTCCTCCGAGGGGAGCAGAGACCCAGTACTTC.